The following is a T cell receptor (beta chain) sequence with its context. Its target is not known. The study ran its PCR with 60 Vbeta and 13 Jbeta primers. TCRdb's table, derived via immunoSEQ multiplex PCR, lists solely in-frame clones and lacks some. The sample carries around 88,000 clones, just under 80% recorded once. The sample belongs to a study of cytomegalovirus exposure and HLA in healthy donors. Whole-study results and caveats: In a later analysis, V- and J-gene trimming of beta chains associated with a DCLRE1C missense variant, replicated independently.

This CDR3 comprises 15 residues. Germline loops: CDR1 SGHDT, CDR2 YYEEEE. V was cut by 5 bases and J by 0 bases, with 13 bases left in between. This clonotype was obtained from a woman aged 40 to 55 in good health and CMV-seropositive. The V and J genes are TRBV5-6 and TRBJ2-3; D is perhaps TRBD2 (6 bases). The source material was PBMCs. CDR3 in DNA: TGTGCCAGCAGTTATCCGGGACTTAGCACAGATACGCAGTATTTT. This codes for CASSYPGLSTDTQYF.